The clone carrying this T cell receptor (beta chain) was observed many times. No antigen is known for it. Sequencing libraries for TCR beta were prepared with iRepertoire HTBI primers and Arm-PCR of CDR3 regions. Original data processing: Segment identification across samples yielded 62 TRBV and 14 to 15 TRBJ segments. TCRdb used MiXCR to reprocess the multiplex PCR reads, holding one entry per CDR3 protein. The V and J calls come from TCRdb's annotation, not from the publication. The table includes hundreds of thousands of distinct CDR3 sequences, 20% detected once. The source of the sample is a study of regulatory T cells in long-lasting Graves disease. Study-wide context: In persistent Graves' disease, antithyroid drugs had been taken for over 5 years and TSH receptor antibodies stayed positive. Findings of the study overall: Sampling was limited to peripheral blood rather than thyroid tissue. Preferential use of TRBV28, TRBJ1-2 and TRBJ2-5 was seen in persistent disease.

The germline V gene encodes CDR1 MDHEN and CDR2 SYDVKM. Trimming cost V 6 bases and J 5 bases; bases outside gene matches: 12. The CDR3 has 15 amino acids. Time point in this sample: persistent/refractory GD, antithyroid drugs over 5 years with positive TRAb. RNA extracted from PBMCs served as the sequencing template. This TCR was recovered from a female donor with Graves disease. The chain couples TRBV28 to TRBJ2-5; 7 bases map to TRBD1. The starting material was peripheral blood mononuclear cells (PBMCs), obtained when the disease was refractory, from a patient treated with antithyroid drugs. CDR3 DNA: TGTGCCAGCAGCGGGACAGACAGTAGGATTGAGACCCAGTACTTC. The encoded protein is CASSGTDSRIETQYF.